This entry features one TCR beta chain sequence. Its antigen is undetermined. These data belong to a study of T cells in Graves' hyperthyroidism and ophthalmopathy. Study-wide findings and caveats: Model-based prediction identified ophthalmopathy a median 6.5 months prior to its onset. Most expanded thyroid clonotypes above 0.001 recurred in blood.

The CDR3 extends over 14 amino acids. V dropped 4 bases and J dropped 4 bases, with 13 bases sitting between them. The germline CDR1 and CDR2 sequences are MGHRA and YSYEKL. Among the patients, aged 18 to 65, hyperthyroidism was newly diagnosed and had lasted under 2 months. It was around 10 ml of fresh peripheral blood that supplied the PBMCs. Amplification of TCR beta CDR3 regions was performed using RNA transcripts as template. The TCR CDR3 first-round RT-PCR relied on the HTBI primer set. TCRdb re-called the multiplex PCR reads with MiXCR, one entry per CDR3 protein. Seen here are under 650,000 distinct CDR3 sequences, 15% to 20% observed once, and the top ten hold over 3.5%.

Source material: blood. This TCR was recovered from a woman under 40 with Graves' hyperthyroidism. The chain is built from TRBV4-1 and TRBJ2-5; D gene ambiguous. The CDR3 reads CASSPSHSRETQYF. The CDR3 nucleotides are TGCGCCAGCAGCCCATCTCATTCACGAGAGACCCAGTACTTC.